A selection of T cell receptor beta chains follows, all from one sample in a study of Graves' ophthalmopathy and Graves' hyperthyroidism. Via MiXCR, TCRdb re-called the multiplex PCR reads, giving one row per CDR3 protein. This sample carries about 220,000 distinct CDR3 sequences, roughly 21% of them seen once, and the ten largest clones take more than 35%. Sequenced input: peripheral blood. These receptors were obtained from a woman aged 45-60 years with Graves' ophthalmopathy. The CDR3 runs from the conserved cysteine through the conserved F or W. The order of the fields is V gene, D gene, CDR3 length, J gene, clone size, CDR3 DNA, CDR3 protein. A D gene is named only where the DNA matches it firmly. Size values are once, few and many counts, or a class for expanded clones, and some rows have none.

TRBV20-1	.	17	TRBJ2-7	many	TGCAGTGCTAGAGATTTGGGGAGCGCGGGGTGGTCCTACGAGCAGTACTTC	CSARDLGSAGWSYEQYF
TRBV2	TRBD2	16	TRBJ2-2	many	TGTGCCAGCCGCGGCGGGGGGTCCGGGCGGACCGGGGAGCTGTTTTTT	CASRGGGSGRTGELFF
TRBV6-1	TRBD1	14	TRBJ2-2	.	TGTGCCAGCAGCCTTAACAGGGGCGACGGGGAGCTGTTTTTT	CASSLNRGDGELFF
TRBV30	TRBD2	15	TRBJ2-2	few	TGTGCCTGGAGGGGACTAGAGGCGAACACCGGGGAGCTGTTTTTT	CAWRGLEANTGELFF
TRBV9	TRBD2	18	TRBJ2-5	few	TGTCCCCGGGACAGACTAGCGGGAGGCCGTCTGAGCCAAGAGACCCAGTACTTC	CPRDRLAGGRLSQETQYF
TRBV6-2/TRBV6-3	.	12	TRBJ1-6	many	TGTGCCGGCAGACCCGGATCGTCACCCCTCCACTTT	CAGRPGSSPLHF
TRBV6-1	.	14	TRBJ2-2	.	TGTGCCAGCAGTGTGGGAAGAGGCACCGGGGAGCTGTTTTTT	CASSVGRGTGELFF
TRBV24-1	TRBD1	14	TRBJ2-5	.	TGTGCCACCAGGGGACAGGGGATGGGAGAGACCCAGTACTTC	CATRGQGMGETQYF
TRBV10-3	TRBD1	16	TRBJ1-2	.	TGTGCCATCAGCTACGACCGAGGACAGGGTGGGGCTGGCTACACCTTC	CAISYDRGQGGAGYTF
TRBV11-2	TRBD1	16	TRBJ1-1	many	TGTGCCAGCAGCTTAGACTCGGGGACAGGGGGCACTGAAGCTTTCTTT	CASSLDSGTGGTEAFF
TRBV29-1	.	14	TRBJ1-1	.	TGCAGCGTTGAACCTATAGGGACTAACACTGAAGCTTTCTTT	CSVEPIGTNTEAFF
TRBV27	TRBD1	14	TRBJ1-3	many	TGTGCCAGCAGTGGGACAGGGTCGGGAAACACCATATATTTT	CASSGTGSGNTIYF
TRBV5-1	TRBD1	16	TRBJ1-1	many	TGCGCCAGCAGCCCCCGGACAGGGACCATGAACACTGAAGCTTTCTTT	CASSPRTGTMNTEAFF
TRBV3-1	.	14	TRBJ1-1	many	TGTGCCAGCAGCCAACCTTTTGGAAGCACTGAAGCTTTCTTT	CASSQPFGSTEAFF
TRBV20-1	TRBD1	15	TRBJ2-7	many	TGCAGTGCCCGAAGACCGGGACAGGGGAAGTACGAGCAGTACTTC	CSARRPGQGKYEQYF
TRBV5-6	.	13	TRBJ2-5	.	TGTGCCACCACCAAAGGCAGGGAAGAGACCCAGTACTTC	CATTKGREETQYF
TRBV7-9	TRBD2	14	TRBJ2-7	many	TGTGCCAGCAGCCCCCGACTAGCGGGCTACGAGCAGTACTTC	CASSPRLAGYEQYF
TRBV5-1	.	16	TRBJ1-1	many	TGCGCCAGCAGCTTGGAAGGCGGATTAGGGAACACTGAAGCTTTCTTT	CASSLEGGLGNTEAFF
TRBV28	.	14	TRBJ1-2	many	TGTGCCAGCAGTTTATATAGCCAGGGAAGCGGCTACACCTTC	CASSLYSQGSGYTF
TRBV20-1	.	17	TRBJ1-3	few	TGCAGTGCTAGAGGATACGGGGATGGCAGCTCTGGAAACACCATATATTTT	CSARGYGDGSSGNTIYF
TRBV6-2/TRBV6-3	TRBD2	16	TRBJ2-5	many	TGTGCCAGCAGTGCCCCCCTAGCGGACGGCGTGGAGACCCAGTACTTC	CASSAPLADGVETQYF
TRBV28	.	16	TRBJ2-7	many	TGTGCCAGCAGGGATAGGGACTTCTCAACCTCCTACGAGCAGTACTTC	CASRDRDFSTSYEQYF
TRBV29-1	.	16	TRBJ2-2	many	TGCAGCGTCGCGAGACTAGTTGGTGACACTGCCGGGGAGCTGTTTTTT	CSVARLVGDTAGELFF
TRBV19	TRBD2	17	TRBJ2-7	many	TGTGCCAGTAGTAGACTAGCGGGAGGATCACAAGGGGGCGAGCAGTACTTC	CASSRLAGGSQGGEQYF
TRBV6-1	TRBD2	12	TRBJ2-1	many	TGTGCCAGCAGCGGCGGGAGGGATGAGCAGTTCTTC	CASSGGRDEQFF